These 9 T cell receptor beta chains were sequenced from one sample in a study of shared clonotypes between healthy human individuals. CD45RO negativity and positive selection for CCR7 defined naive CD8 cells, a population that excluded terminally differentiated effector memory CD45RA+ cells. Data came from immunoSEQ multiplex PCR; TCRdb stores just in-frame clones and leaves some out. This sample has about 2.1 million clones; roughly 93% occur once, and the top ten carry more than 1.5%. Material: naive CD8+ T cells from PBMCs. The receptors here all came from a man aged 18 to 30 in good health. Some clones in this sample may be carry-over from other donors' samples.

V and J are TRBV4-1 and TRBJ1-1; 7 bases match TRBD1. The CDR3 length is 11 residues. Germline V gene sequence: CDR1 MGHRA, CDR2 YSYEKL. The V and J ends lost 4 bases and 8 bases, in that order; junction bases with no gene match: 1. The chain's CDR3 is CASSLDREAFF. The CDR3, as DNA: TGCGCCAGCAGCCTGGACAGGGAAGCTTTCTTT.

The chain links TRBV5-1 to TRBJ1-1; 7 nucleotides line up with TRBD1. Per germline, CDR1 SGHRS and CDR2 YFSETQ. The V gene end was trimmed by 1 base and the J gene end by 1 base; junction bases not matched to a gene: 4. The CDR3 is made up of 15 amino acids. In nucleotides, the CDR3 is TGCGCCAGCAGCTTGTCCCGGACAGGGAACACTGAAGCTTTCTTT. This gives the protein CASSLSRTGNTEAFF.

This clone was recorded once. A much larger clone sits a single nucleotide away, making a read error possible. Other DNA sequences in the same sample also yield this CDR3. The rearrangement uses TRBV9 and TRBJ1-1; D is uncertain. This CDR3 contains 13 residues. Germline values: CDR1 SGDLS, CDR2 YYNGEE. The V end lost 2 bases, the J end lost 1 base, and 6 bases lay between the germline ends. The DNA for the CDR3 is TGTGCCAGCAGCGTTGGGTGGAACACTGAAGCTTTCTTT. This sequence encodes CASSVGWNTEAFF.

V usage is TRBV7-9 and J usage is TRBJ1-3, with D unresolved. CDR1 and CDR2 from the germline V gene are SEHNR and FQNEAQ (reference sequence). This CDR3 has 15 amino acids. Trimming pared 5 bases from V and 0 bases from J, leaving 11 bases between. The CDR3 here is CASSRVPGSGNTIYF. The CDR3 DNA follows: TGTGCCAGCAGCCGAGTTCCGGGCTCTGGAAACACCATATATTTT.

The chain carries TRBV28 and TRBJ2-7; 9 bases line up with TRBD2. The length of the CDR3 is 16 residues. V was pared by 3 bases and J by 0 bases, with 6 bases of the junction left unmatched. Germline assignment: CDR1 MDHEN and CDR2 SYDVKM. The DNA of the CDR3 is TGTGCCAGCAGTTTCCTTAGCGGGAGCAGCTCCTACGAGCAGTACTTC. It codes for CASSFLSGSSSYEQYF.

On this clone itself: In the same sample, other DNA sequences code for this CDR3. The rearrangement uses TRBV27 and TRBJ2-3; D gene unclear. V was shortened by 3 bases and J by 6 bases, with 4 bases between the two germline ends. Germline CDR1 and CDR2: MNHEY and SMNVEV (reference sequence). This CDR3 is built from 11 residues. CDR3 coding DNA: TGTGCCAGCAGTTTGGGGGATACGCAGTATTTT. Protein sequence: CASSLGDTQYF.

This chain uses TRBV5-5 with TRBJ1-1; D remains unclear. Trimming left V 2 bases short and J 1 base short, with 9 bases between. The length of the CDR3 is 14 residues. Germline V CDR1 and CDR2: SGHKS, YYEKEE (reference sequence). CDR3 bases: TGTGCCAGCAGCTTAGTAGAAAGGAACACTGAAGCTTTCTTT. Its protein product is CASSLVERNTEAFF.

CDR3 region: CASSPRLAGMFQFF. The CDR3 nucleotides are TGTGCCAGCAGTCCAAGACTAGCGGGAATGTTTCAGTTCTTC. The chain uses TRBV27 and TRBJ2-1; 11 bases align to TRBD2. Germline V lookup: CDR1 MNHEY, CDR2 SMNVEV (reference sequence). V lost 5 bases to trimming and J lost 13 bases; unmatched junction nucleotides: 10. The CDR3 is 14 residues long.

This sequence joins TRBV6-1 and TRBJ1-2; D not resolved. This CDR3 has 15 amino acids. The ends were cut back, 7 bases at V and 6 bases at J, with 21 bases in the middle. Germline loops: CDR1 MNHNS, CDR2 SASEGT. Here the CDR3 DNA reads TGTGCCAGCATATCTTGGGTGGGCCTAAAGGATGGCTACACCTTC. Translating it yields CASISWVGLKDGYTF.